This TCR beta chain was sequenced for a study of post-analysis software for immune sequencing data. Every TCR beta cDNA library bore unique molecular identifiers. One entry per CDR3 protein, called by TCRdb with MiXCR from the PCR reads. The top ten clones hold roughly 4.4% of a sample with 800,000 to 950,000 distinct CDR3 sequences, roughly half of them seen once. The trim removed 1 base at V and 1 base at J, leaving 5 bases unmatched. CDR3 length: 16 residues. Looked up from germline, CDR1 is DFQATT and CDR2 is SNEGSKA (reference sequence). Regarding the study as a whole: Higher frequency in patients than in controls was seen for about five TRBV segments, with TRBV5-6, TRBV5-1 and TRBV20-1 among them.

In this sample, this clonotype turned up once. Its antigen remains unknown. The chain employs TRBV20-1 and TRBJ2-5; 11 nucleotides match TRBD1. The TCR sequence derives from a girl under 18 with multiple sclerosis. Sequencing used blood. CDR3 sequence (DNA): TGCAGTGCTAGAGCCGGGACAGGGGGTTTCCAAGAGACCCAGTACTTC. This encodes CSARAGTGGFQETQYF.